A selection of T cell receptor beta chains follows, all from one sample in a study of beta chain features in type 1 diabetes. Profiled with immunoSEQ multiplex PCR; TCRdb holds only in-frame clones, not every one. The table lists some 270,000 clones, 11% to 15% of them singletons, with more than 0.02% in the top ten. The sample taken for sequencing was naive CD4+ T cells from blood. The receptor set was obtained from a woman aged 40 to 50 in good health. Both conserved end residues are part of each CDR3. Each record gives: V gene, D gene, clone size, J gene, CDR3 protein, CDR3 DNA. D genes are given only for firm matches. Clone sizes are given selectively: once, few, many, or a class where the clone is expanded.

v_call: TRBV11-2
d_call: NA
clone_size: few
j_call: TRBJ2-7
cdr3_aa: CAIPKYRDSYEQYF
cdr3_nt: TGTGCCATTCCGAAATACAGAGATTCCTACGAGCAGTACTTC

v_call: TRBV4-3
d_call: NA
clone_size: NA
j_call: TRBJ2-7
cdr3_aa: CASSQDLGPGRALVNEQYF
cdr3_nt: TGCGCCAGCAGCCAAGATCTAGGGCCCGGCAGGGCCCTTGTGAACGAGCAGTACTTC

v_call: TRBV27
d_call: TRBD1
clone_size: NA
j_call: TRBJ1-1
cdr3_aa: CASSLSQTGDTEAFF
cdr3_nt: TGTGCCAGCAGTTTATCACAAACAGGGGACACTGAAGCTTTCTTT

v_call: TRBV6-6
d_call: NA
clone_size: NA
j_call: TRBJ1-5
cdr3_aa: CASLKGGNSNQPQHF
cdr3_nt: TGTGCCAGCCTCAAGGGGGGGAATAGCAATCAGCCCCAGCATTTT

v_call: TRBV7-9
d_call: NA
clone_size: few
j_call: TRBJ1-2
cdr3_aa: CASSLARAYGYTF
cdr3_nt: TGTGCCAGCAGCTTAGCGAGAGCCTATGGCTACACCTTC

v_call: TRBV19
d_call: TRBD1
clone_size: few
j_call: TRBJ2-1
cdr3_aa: CAAGLNRGNEQFF
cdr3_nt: TGTGCCGCCGGACTAAACAGGGGGAATGAGCAGTTCTTC

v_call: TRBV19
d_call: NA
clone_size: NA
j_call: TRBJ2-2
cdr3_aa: CASSRRQITGELFF
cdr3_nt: TGTGCCAGTAGTAGGAGACAGATTACCGGGGAGCTGTTTTTT

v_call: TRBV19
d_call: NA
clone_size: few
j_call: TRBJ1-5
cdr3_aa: CASSVYIRNQPQHF
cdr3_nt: TGTGCCAGTAGTGTTTACATCCGCAATCAGCCCCAGCATTTT

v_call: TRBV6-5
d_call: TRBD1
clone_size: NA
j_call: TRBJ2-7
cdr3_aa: CASSYLQGAREQYF
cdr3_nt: TGTGCCAGCAGTTATTTACAGGGGGCTCGGGAGCAGTACTTC

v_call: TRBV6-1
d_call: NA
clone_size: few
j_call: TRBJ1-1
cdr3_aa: CASSEDIGTEAFF
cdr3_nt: TGTGCCAGCAGTGAGGACATAGGCACTGAAGCTTTCTTT

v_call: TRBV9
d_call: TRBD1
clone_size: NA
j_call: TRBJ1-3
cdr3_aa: CASSPRTGWSGNTIYF
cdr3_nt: TGTGCCAGCAGCCCCCGGACAGGGTGGAGTGGAAACACCATATATTTT

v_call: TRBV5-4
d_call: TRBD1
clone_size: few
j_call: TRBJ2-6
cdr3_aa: CASSSGGAGANVLTF
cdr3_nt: TGTGCCAGCAGTTCAGGGGGCGCCGGGGCCAACGTCCTGACTTTC

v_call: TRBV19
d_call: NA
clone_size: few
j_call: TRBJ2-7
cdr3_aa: CASSPTGGNEQYF
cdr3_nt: TGTGCCAGTAGCCCCACCGGGGGAAACGAGCAGTACTTC

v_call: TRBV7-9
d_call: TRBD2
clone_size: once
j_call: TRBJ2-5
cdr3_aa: CASSREDKETQYF
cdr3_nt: TGTGCCAGCAGCCGGGAGGACAAAGAGACCCAGTACTTC

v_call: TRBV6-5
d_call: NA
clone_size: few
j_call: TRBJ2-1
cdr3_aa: CASSYSLYNEQFF
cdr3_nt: TGTGCCAGCAGTTACTCCCTATACAATGAGCAGTTCTTC

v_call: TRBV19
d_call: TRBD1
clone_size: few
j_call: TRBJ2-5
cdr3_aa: CASSSPGQGHQETQYF
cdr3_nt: TGTGCCAGTAGTTCACCGGGACAGGGACACCAAGAGACCCAGTACTTC

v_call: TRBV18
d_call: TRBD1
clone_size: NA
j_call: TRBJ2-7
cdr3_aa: CASSNIDRGYEQYF
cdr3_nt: TGTGCCAGCTCTAATATTGACAGGGGCTACGAGCAGTACTTC

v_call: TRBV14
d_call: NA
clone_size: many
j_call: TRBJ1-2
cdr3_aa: CASSHRQNSANYGYTF
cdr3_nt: TGTGCCAGCAGCCACCGACAGAACTCAGCTAACTATGGCTACACCTTC

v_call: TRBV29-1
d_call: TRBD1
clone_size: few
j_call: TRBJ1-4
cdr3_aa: CSVVTGGDEKLFF
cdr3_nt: TGCAGCGTTGTTACAGGGGGGGATGAAAAACTGTTTTTT

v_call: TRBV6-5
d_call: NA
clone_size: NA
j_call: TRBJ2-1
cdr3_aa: CASTRGPVSNEQFF
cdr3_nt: TGTGCCAGCACTCGAGGTCCAGTCAGCAATGAGCAGTTCTTC

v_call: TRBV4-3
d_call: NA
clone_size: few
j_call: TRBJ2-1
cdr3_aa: CASSQDSVPGYEQFF
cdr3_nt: TGCGCCAGCAGCCAAGATTCAGTGCCGGGGTATGAGCAGTTCTTC

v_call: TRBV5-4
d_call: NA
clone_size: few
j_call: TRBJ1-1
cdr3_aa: CASSSRTGINTEAFF
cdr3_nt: TGTGCCAGCAGCTCGAGGACGGGAATTAACACTGAAGCTTTCTTT

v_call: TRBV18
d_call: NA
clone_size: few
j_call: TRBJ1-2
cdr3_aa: CASSPGAAYGYTF
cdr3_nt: TGTGCCAGCTCACCAGGGGCCGCCTATGGCTACACCTTC

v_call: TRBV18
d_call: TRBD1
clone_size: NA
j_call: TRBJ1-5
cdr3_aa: CASSPDREGQPQHF
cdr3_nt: TGTGCCAGCTCACCGGACAGGGAGGGTCAGCCCCAGCATTTT

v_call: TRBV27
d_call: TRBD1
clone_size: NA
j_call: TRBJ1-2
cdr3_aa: CASSLFGTGFNYGYTF
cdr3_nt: TGTGCCAGCAGTTTATTTGGGACAGGGTTTAACTATGGCTACACCTTC

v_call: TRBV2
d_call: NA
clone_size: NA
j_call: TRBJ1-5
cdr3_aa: CASTERQANNQPQHF
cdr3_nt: TGTGCCAGCACTGAGCGACAGGCGAACAATCAGCCCCAGCATTTT

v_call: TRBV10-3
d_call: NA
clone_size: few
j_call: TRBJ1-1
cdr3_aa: CAIRNRENTEAFF
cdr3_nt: TGTGCCATCAGGAACAGGGAGAACACTGAAGCTTTCTTT

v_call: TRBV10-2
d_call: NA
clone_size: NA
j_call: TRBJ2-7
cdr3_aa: CASMLSTGIPYEQYF
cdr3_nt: TGCGCCAGCATGTTATCGACAGGAATCCCCTACGAGCAGTACTTC

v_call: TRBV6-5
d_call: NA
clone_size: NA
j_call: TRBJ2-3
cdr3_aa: CASSYSFRDGSGAQYF
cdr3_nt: TGTGCCAGCAGTTACTCGTTCAGGGACGGATCGGGGGCGCAGTATTTT

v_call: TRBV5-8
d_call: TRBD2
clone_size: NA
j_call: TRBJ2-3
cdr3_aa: CASNSEAGGFDTQYF
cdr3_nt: TGTGCCAGCAACTCTGAGGCGGGGGGGTTTGATACGCAGTATTTT

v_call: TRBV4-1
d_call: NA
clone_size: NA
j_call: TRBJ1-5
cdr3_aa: CASSQDLGQGNQPQHF
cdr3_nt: TGCGCCAGCAGCCAAGATCTCGGGCAGGGAAATCAGCCCCAGCATTTT

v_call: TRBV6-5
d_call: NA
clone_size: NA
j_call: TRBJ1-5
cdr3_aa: CASRTVGQPQHF
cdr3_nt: TGTGCCAGCAGGACAGTCGGACAGCCCCAGCATTTT

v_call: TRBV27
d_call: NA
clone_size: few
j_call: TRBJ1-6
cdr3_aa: CASSLGQSISPLHF
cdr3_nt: TGTGCCAGCAGTTTAGGACAGTCAATTTCACCCCTCCACTTT

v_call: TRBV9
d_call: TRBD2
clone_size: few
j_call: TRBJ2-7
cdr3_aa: CASSVDGTNYYEQYF
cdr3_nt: TGTGCCAGCAGCGTAGATGGGACTAATTACTACGAGCAGTACTTC

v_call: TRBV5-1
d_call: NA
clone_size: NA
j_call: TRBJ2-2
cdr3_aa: CASSLGRELFF
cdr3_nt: TGCGCCAGCTCTCTAGGCCGGGAGCTGTTTTTT

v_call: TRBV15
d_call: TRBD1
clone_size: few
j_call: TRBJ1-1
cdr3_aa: CATSRDLDRGHTEAFF
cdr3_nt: TGTGCCACCAGCAGAGATCTGGACAGGGGGCACACTGAAGCTTTCTTT

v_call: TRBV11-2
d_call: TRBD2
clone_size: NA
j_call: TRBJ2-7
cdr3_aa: CASSLLAGGLEQYF
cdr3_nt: TGTGCCAGCAGCCTACTAGCGGGGGGGCTAGAGCAGTACTTC

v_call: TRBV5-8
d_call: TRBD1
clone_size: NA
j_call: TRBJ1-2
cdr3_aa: CASSRTGPYGYTF
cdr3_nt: TGTGCCAGCAGCCGGACAGGGCCCTATGGCTACACCTTC

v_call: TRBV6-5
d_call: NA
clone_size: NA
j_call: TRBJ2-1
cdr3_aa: CASRGSSYNEQFF
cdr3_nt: TGTGCCAGCAGGGGCAGCTCCTACAATGAGCAGTTCTTC

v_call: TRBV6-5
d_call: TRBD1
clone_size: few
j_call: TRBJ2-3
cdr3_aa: CASRLGQGVIDTQYF
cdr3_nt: TGTGCCAGCAGGCTGGGACAGGGGGTAATAGATACGCAGTATTTT

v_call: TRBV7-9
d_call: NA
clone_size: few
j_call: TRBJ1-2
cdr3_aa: CASSLARRVDGYTF
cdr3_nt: TGTGCCAGCAGCTTAGCACGCAGGGTAGATGGCTACACCTTC

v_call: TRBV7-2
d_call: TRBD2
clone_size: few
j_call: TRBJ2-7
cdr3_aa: CASSLASGATYEQYF
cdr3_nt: TGTGCCAGCAGCTTAGCCAGCGGGGCCACCTACGAGCAGTACTTC

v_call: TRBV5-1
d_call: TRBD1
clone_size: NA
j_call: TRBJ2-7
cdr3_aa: CASSLDREEQYF
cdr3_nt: TGCGCCAGCAGCCTGGACAGGGAAGAGCAGTACTTC

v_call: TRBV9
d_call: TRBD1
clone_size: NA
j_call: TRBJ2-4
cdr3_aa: CASSVEGTGAGNIQYF
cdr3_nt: TGTGCCAGCAGCGTAGAGGGGACAGGGGCGGGAAACATTCAGTACTTC

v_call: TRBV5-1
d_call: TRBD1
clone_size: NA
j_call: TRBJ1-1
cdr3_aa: CASKADRPGRTEAFF
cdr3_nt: TGCGCCAGCAAAGCGGACAGGCCTGGGAGGACTGAAGCTTTCTTT

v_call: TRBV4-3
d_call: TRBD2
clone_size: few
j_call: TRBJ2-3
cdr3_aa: CASSQTTGTSGTDTQYF
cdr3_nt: TGCGCCAGCAGCCAAACAACCGGGACTAGCGGCACAGATACGCAGTATTTT

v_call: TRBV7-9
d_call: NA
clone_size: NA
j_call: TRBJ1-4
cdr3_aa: CASSFPRGSTNEKLFF
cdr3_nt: TGTGCCAGCAGCTTCCCGCGGGGATCCACTAATGAAAAACTGTTTTTT

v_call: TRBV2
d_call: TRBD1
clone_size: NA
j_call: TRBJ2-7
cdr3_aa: CASRADRGRTYEQYF
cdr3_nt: TGTGCCAGCAGGGCGGACAGGGGAAGGACCTACGAGCAGTACTTC

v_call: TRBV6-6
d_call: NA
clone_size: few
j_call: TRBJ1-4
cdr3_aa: CASSSGQTFNEKLFF
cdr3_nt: TGTGCCAGCAGTTCCGGACAGACATTTAATGAAAAACTGTTTTTT

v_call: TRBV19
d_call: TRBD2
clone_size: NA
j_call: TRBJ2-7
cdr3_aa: CASSTLAGGSYEQYF
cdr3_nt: TGTGCCAGTAGTACATTAGCGGGGGGTTCTTACGAGCAGTACTTC

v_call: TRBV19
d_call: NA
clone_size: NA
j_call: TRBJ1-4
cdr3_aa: CASRGNRASEKLFF
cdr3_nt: TGTGCCAGTAGAGGGAACAGGGCGAGTGAAAAACTGTTTTTT